This entry describes one TCR beta chain. The CDR3 is 17 amino acids. Losses at the gene ends were 1 base for V and 1 base for J; bases not matched to a gene: 7. The germline gives CDR1 KGHDR, CDR2 SFDVKD. The protocol was immunoSEQ multiplex PCR, while the TCRdb copy is restricted to in-frame clones and leaves out a portion. Seen here are 180,000 or so clones, around 80% observed once, and the top ten hold approximately 9.9%. The data belong to a study of blood T cell repertoires in COVID-19. The chain employs TRBV24-1 and TRBJ2-3; TRBD2 aligns across 7 bases. The source of this sequence is a man aged 45 to 65 who had recovered from COVID-19. Source material: PBMCs or T cells enriched from blood (not recorded which). Here the CDR3 DNA reads TGTGCCACCAGTGATTTTGTTGGGGGGGGAGGCACAGATACGCAGTATTTT. Its protein product is CATSDFVGGGGTDTQYF.